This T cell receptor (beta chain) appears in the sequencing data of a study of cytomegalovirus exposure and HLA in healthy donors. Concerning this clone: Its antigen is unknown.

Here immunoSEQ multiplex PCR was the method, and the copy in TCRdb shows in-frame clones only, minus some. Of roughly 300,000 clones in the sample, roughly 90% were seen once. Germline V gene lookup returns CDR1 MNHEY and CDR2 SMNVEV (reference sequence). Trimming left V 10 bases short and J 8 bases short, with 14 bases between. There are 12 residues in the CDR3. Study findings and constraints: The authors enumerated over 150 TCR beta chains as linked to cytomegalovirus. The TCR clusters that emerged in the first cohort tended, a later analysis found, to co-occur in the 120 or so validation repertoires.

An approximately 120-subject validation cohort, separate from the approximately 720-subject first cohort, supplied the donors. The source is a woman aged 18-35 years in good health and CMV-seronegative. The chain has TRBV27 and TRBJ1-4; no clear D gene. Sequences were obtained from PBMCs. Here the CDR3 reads CANFDGEEKLFF. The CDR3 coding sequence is TGTGCCAACTTCGACGGAGAAGAAAAACTGTTTTTT.